What follows is one TCR beta chain and its context. This record comes from a study of CD8 T cells in ankylosing spondylitis. Each CDR3 protein is one row after TCRdb ran MiXCR on the 5' RACE reads. Counted here are 200,000 to 300,000 distinct CDR3 sequences, 8% to 10% occurring once; the ten biggest clones make up around 4.4%. The germline V and J ends were trimmed by 3 bases and 4 bases, with 12 bases remaining between them. This CDR3 region has 15 residues. The sequenced material came from blood, either unsorted or a sorted T cell fraction (not recorded which). The origin of this receptor is a female donor with ankylosing spondylitis or in good health (not recorded which). The chain recombines TRBV7-1 with TRBJ2-2; either TRBD1 or TRBD2 may fit D (5 bases each). TRBV7-1 counts as an open reading frame of uncertain function. The CDR3 loop is CASSSARGGTGELFF. The CDR3 DNA is TGTGCCAGCAGCTCCGCGAGGGGTGGCACCGGGGAGCTGTTTTTT.